The 13 T cell receptor beta chains reported below all come from one sample, sequenced in a study of blood T cell repertoires in COVID-19. Method: immunoSEQ multiplex PCR; TCRdb's copy keeps in-frame clones and lacks some. The repertoire holds hundreds of thousands of clones, with 88% as singletons. The sample was PBMCs or T cells enriched from blood (not recorded which). These receptors originate from a woman aged 35 to 49 with acute COVID-19.

This chain links TRBV5-6 with TRBJ2-3; 12 positions agree with TRBD2. V lost 4 bases, J lost 0 bases, and 6 bases stayed unmatched. CDR1 is SGHDT, CDR2 YYEEEE, per germline. This CDR3 comprises 17 residues. In nucleotides, the CDR3 is TGTGCCAGCAGCCCCCGGACTAGCGGGGCAAGCACAGATACGCAGTATTTT. The encoded protein is CASSPRTSGASTDTQYF.

V and J are TRBV7-2 and TRBJ1-5; 7 nucleotides match TRBD1. The V gene's germline CDR1 is SGHTA and CDR2 FQGNSA. This CDR3 has 13 amino acids. Trimming removed 5 bases from V and 6 bases from J; junction bases left unmatched: 4. CDR3 amino acids: CASSLTGTQPQHF. CDR3 bases: TGTGCCAGCAGCCTGACAGGGACTCAGCCCCAGCATTTT.

The chain links TRBV7-2 to TRBJ1-2; D might be TRBD1 (6 bases). V was shortened by 5 bases and J by 2 bases, with 15 bases between the two germline ends. The CDR3 has 15 residues. Germline values: CDR1 SGHTA, CDR2 FQGNSA. CDR3: CASSPNSGVNYGYTF. CDR3 DNA sequence: TGTGCCAGCAGCCCCAATTCAGGGGTGAACTATGGCTACACCTTC. Looking up the rest from reference TRBV7-2 and TRBJ1-2 gives the full variable domain: GAGVSQSPSNKVTEKGKDVELRCDPISGHTALYWYRQSLGQGLEFLIYFQGNSAPDKSGLPSDRFSAERTGGSVSTLTIQRTQQEDSAVYLCASSPNSGVNYGYTFGSGTRLTVV.

The genes are TRBV7-9 and TRBJ2-7; possible D gene TRBD1, 6 bases. The CDR3 is made up of 11 amino acids. The V gene's germline CDR1 is SEHNR and CDR2 FQNEAQ (reference sequence). Trimming took off 11 bases at V and 2 bases at J, with 10 bases between the two ends. The CDR3 nucleotides read TGTGCCGCCGAGGGGGCCTACGAGCAGTACTTC. Its protein is CAAEGAYEQYF.

This chain uses TRBV24-1 with TRBJ2-2, with a weak D call TRBD1 (6 bases). CDR1 is KGHDR and CDR2 is SFDVKD in the germline V gene. V shed 9 bases and J shed 3 bases, with 13 bases lying between them. The CDR3 loop spans 14 amino acids. The CDR3 coding sequence is TGTGCCACCCGTGGACAGCCAGACACCGGGGAGCTGTTTTTT. Its translation: CATRGQPDTGELFF.

This chain links TRBV20-1 with TRBJ1-4; TRBD1 might be the D (5 bases). Germline V gene data show CDR1 as DFQATT and CDR2 as SNEGSKA (reference sequence). Deletions cut 3 bases from V and 5 bases from J, with 13 bases between. The CDR3 loop spans 14 amino acids. Here the CDR3 reads CSASVGGLNEKLFF. CDR3 in DNA: TGCAGTGCTAGTGTGGGGGGGTTGAATGAAAAACTGTTTTTT.

J is TRBJ2-3 and V is TRBV6-5; TRBD2 aligns across 9 bases. V lost 9 bases, J lost 3 bases, and 4 bases stayed unmatched. Germline V CDR1 and CDR2: MNHEY, SVGAGI. This CDR3 is 13 amino acids long. The CDR3 loop reads CASRSGGTDTQYF. The CDR3 DNA sequence: TGTGCCAGTCGAAGCGGGGGGACAGATACGCAGTATTTT.

The gene calls are TRBV24-1 and TRBJ2-7; 10 bases map to TRBD2. CDR1 and CDR2 (germline): KGHDR, SFDVKD. The V and J ends lost 2 bases and 3 bases, in that order; junction bases with no gene match: 3. The CDR3 extends over 15 amino acids. This CDR3 is CATSDSTSGVYEQYF. DNA for the CDR3: TGTGCCACCAGTGATTCCACTAGCGGGGTCTACGAGCAGTACTTC.

V and J are TRBV24-1 and TRBJ1-2, with D maybe TRBD1 (5 bases). Trimming stripped 5 bases from V and 4 bases from J, with 7 bases between. The CDR3 consists of 12 residues. Germline V gene sequence: CDR1 KGHDR, CDR2 SFDVKD. CDR3 sequence reads: CATSGDFYGYTF. CDR3 DNA: TGTGCCACCAGTGGGGACTTCTATGGCTACACCTTC.

The chain has TRBV11-2 and TRBJ1-1, with 7 bases identical to TRBD1. J gave up 0 bases and V 3 bases, and 4 bases lay outside the gene matches. Germline loops: CDR1 SGHAT, CDR2 FQNNGV. The length of the CDR3 is 15 residues. The CDR3 sequence: CASSFEGGVNTEAFF. The DNA for the CDR3 is TGTGCCAGCAGCTTCGAAGGGGGCGTGAACACTGAAGCTTTCTTT.

V usage is TRBV5-4 and J usage is TRBJ2-3, with TRBD2 matching over 10 bases. CDR1 is SGHNT and CDR2 is YYREEE in the germline V gene (reference sequence). This CDR3 spans 15 amino acids. The J segment lost 5 bases and the V segment lost 4 bases, leaving 7 bases of the junction unmatched. CDR3 protein: CASSIPGLAIDTQYF. CDR3 coding DNA: TGTGCCAGCAGCATTCCGGGACTAGCGATAGATACGCAGTATTTT.

The chain is built from TRBV18 and TRBJ1-2; 7 bases agree with TRBD1. This CDR3 has 14 residues. Germline CDR1 is KGHSH and CDR2 is LQKENI. V shed 3 bases and J 5 bases; nucleotides not matched to a gene: 6. In nucleotides, the CDR3 is TGTGCCAGCTCACCCGACAGGGACTTATATGGCTACACCTTC. Encoded protein: CASSPDRDLYGYTF.

This clone was detected a few times. This chain uses TRBV3-1 (or the pseudogene TRBV3-2) with TRBJ1-2, with 7 bases fitting TRBD1. The germline V gene encodes CDR1 LGHDT and CDR2 YNNKEL (reference sequence). Germline trimming cut 4 bases from V and 4 bases from J; bases unmatched to any gene: 6. This CDR3 contains 14 residues. The CDR3 loop is CASSRVGQAYGYTF. As DNA, the CDR3 is TGTGCCAGCAGCCGGGTTGGACAGGCCTATGGCTACACCTTC.